Listed below are T cell receptor beta chains from one sample, sequenced in a study of technical replicates of blood from a few donors. The repertoire was sequenced with immunoSEQ multiplex PCR; TCRdb's copy has only in-frame clones and lacks some. Here the sample spans 9,000 to 15,000 clones, roughly 93% being singletons. The specimen sequenced was PBMCs. These receptors all stem from a human donor in good health. Each CDR3 is given with its conserved first and last residue.

cdr3_aa,j_call,v_call
CASRTCKREAPRDTQYF,TRBJ2-3,TRBV10-1
CASSDGLYGYTF,TRBJ1-2,TRBV6-1
CASSDKGDYNEQFF,TRBJ2-1,TRBV6-4
CASSDGTRKGEQFF,TRBJ2-1,TRBV6-4
CASSPLAVANTGELFF,TRBJ2-2,TRBV14
CASSQDSPSLSLWRANVLTF,TRBJ2-6,TRBV14
CASSLSGPRWNQPQHF,TRBJ1-5,TRBV7-8
CASSIDPDEQFF,TRBJ2-1,TRBV19
CASSIDRGSEAFF,TRBJ1-1,TRBV19
CASRPGLAGGYEQYF,TRBJ2-7,TRBV2
CAWSDRVSDTQYF,TRBJ2-3,TRBV30
CASSSQTSGSYEQYF,TRBJ2-7,TRBV11-2
CASTFMGDRGTGELFF,TRBJ2-2,TRBV7-3
CASSEIAEYYEQYF,TRBJ2-7,TRBV2
CATSREARGSGTEAFF,TRBJ1-1,TRBV15
CASLLFAYNEQFF,TRBJ2-1,TRBV7-8
CASSHWTGVNTGELFF,TRBJ2-2,TRBV11-2
CASSRMYLDSEAFF,TRBJ1-1,TRBV5-6
CASRQGARNTGELFF,TRBJ2-2,TRBV27
CASSPWTGSFSNEQFF,TRBJ2-1,TRBV14
CAISESGTSGKYEQYF,TRBJ2-7,TRBV10-3